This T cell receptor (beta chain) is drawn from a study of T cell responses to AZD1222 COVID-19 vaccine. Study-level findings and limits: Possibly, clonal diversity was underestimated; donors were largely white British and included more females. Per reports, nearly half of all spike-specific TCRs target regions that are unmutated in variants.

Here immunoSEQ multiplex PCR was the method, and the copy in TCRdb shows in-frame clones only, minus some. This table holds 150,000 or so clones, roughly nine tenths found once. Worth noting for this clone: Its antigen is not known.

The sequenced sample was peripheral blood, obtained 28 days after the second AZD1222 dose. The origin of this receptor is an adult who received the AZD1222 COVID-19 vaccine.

The CDR3 spells CASSLEEGQGYSNQPQHF. The CDR3 nucleotides read TGTGCCAGCAGCTTAGAAGAGGGACAGGGTTATAGCAATCAGCCCCAGCATTTT. The chain has TRBV7-9 and TRBJ1-5, with TRBD1 matching 9 bases. This CDR3 is built from 18 residues. After removal of 1 base from V and 0 bases from J, the junction contained 7 bases not matched to a gene. Germline V CDR1 and CDR2: SEHNR, FQNEAQ (reference sequence).